This is a list of T cell receptor beta chains from one sample in a study of response to subunit inactivated influenza vaccine. MiXCR, applied by TCRdb to the RT-PCR reads, yields one record per CDR3 protein. In the table there are over 450,000 distinct CDR3 sequences, 10% to 15% of which are singletons. Sequencing was performed on PBMCs from blood, taken roughly 46 days after vaccination. The receptors were gathered from a man in his forties or fifties who received an inactivated influenza vaccine. Both conserved end residues are part of each CDR3. Fields, in order: J gene, V gene, clone size, D gene, CDR3 protein, CDR3 DNA. The D gene is left open where the match is weak. Clone size appears in some rows only: once, few, many, or a class for an expanded clone.

TRBJ2-7,TRBV3-1,-,-,CASSQGAGISYEQNF,TGTGCCAGCAGCCAGGGGGCCGGGATCTCCTACGAGCAGAACTTC
TRBJ1-5,TRBV4-3,-,TRBD1,CASSQAGQGNQPQHF,TGCGCCAGCAGCCAAGCCGGACAGGGGAATCAGCCCCAGCATTTT
TRBJ2-1,TRBV7-2,-,TRBD2,CASSLGAGGRGEQFF,TGTGCCAGCAGCTTAGGAGCGGGGGGGCGAGGTGAGCAGTTCTTC
TRBJ1-4,TRBV2,-,-,CASSVTQGYYEKLFF,TGTGCCAGCAGCGTAACCCAGGGTTACTATGAAAAACTGTTTTTT
TRBJ1-2,TRBV4-3,-,-,CASSQDWAGQDYGYTF,TGCGCCAGCAGCCAAGATTGGGCGGGTCAGGACTATGGCTACACCTTC
TRBJ1-2,TRBV4-1,-,TRBD1,CASSQVWTGVLMNSGYTF,TGCGCCAGCAGCCAAGTATGGACAGGGGTTCTAATGAACTCGGGCTACACCTTC
TRBJ2-7,TRBV20-1,-,-,CSASGDRSSYEQYF,TGCAGTGCTAGCGGGGACCGCAGCTCCTACGAGCAGTACTTC
TRBJ2-3,TRBV14,few,TRBD1,CASSPFTGGGSTDTQYF,TGTGCCAGCAGCCCATTTACAGGGGGTGGAAGTACAGATACGCAGTATTTT
TRBJ2-1,TRBV29-1,few,-,CSVEDHGQYNEQFF,TGCAGCGTTGAAGATCACGGACAGTACAATGAGCAGTTCTTC
TRBJ1-6,TRBV4-3,many,-,CASSQEGYSSSYNSPLHF,TGCGCCAGCAGCCAAGAAGGCTATTCGAGCTCCTATAATTCACCCCTCCACTTT
TRBJ2-7,TRBV15,-,-,CATSSHLAPRAYEQYF,TGTGCCACCAGCAGCCACCTAGCCCCACGGGCCTACGAGCAGTACTTC
TRBJ2-7,TRBV28,-,TRBD2,CASRSLAGIYEQYF,TGTGCCAGCAGGTCACTAGCGGGAATCTACGAGCAGTACTTC
TRBJ1-1,TRBV5-1,few,TRBD1,CASSLAPQGAGTEAFF,TGCGCCAGCAGCTTGGCCCCACAGGGGGCAGGCACTGAAGCTTTCTTT
TRBJ2-7,TRBV7-2,-,-,CASSSTREQYF,TGTGCCAGCAGCTCAACGCGCGAGCAGTACTTC
TRBJ1-5,TRBV20-1,few,-,CSARWGPSDQPQHF,TGCAGTGCTAGGTGGGGGCCCTCCGATCAGCCCCAGCATTTT
TRBJ2-1,TRBV5-6,-,TRBD1,CASSLSTGMFF,TGTGCCAGCAGCTTGTCGACAGGGATGTTCTTC
TRBJ2-1,TRBV7-2,-,-,CASSYLNYNEQFF,TGTGCCAGCAGCTACTTGAACTACAATGAGCAGTTCTTC